What follows are 24 T cell receptor beta chains derived from one specimen sequenced in a study of cytomegalovirus exposure and HLA in healthy donors. Primers included in the PCR were 60 Vbeta and 13 Jbeta primers. The protocol was immunoSEQ multiplex PCR, while the TCRdb copy is restricted to in-frame clones and leaves out a portion. The sample lists roughly 100,000 clones, about 85% occurring once. Specimen: PBMCs. These receptors were taken from a man aged 30 to 45 in good health and CMV-seronegative.

The gene calls are TRBV7-9 and TRBJ2-2, with TRBD2 matching over 9 bases. In germline, CDR1 is SEHNR, CDR2 FQNEAQ (reference sequence). The CDR3 runs to 17 residues. V was clipped by 0 bases and J by 2 bases; unmatched bases: 4. CDR3 bases: TGTGCCAGCAGCTTAGCGGGTAGCGGGAGTAACACCGGGGAGCTGTTTTTT. Encoded protein: CASSLAGSGSNTGELFF.

This clone appeared a few times. The V gene is TRBV5-1, the J gene TRBJ2-3; 9 nucleotides line up with TRBD2. The germline V gene encodes CDR1 SGHRS and CDR2 YFSETQ. Germline trimming cut 4 bases from V and 2 bases from J; bases unmatched to any gene: 5. The CDR3 is made up of 15 amino acids. CDR3 sequence: CASSIRLAATDTQYF. The CDR3 DNA is TGCGCCAGCAGCATCCGACTAGCGGCCACAGATACGCAGTATTTT.

The chain links TRBV5-4 to TRBJ2-5; TRBD1 agrees at 9 bases. The germline CDR1 and CDR2 sequences are SGHNT and YYREEE (reference sequence). J lost 5 bases, V lost 4 bases, and 9 bases had no gene match. The CDR3 is 15 amino acids. The CDR3 loop reads CASSRVGTGQETQYF. CDR3 DNA sequence: TGTGCCAGCAGCCGTGTTGGGACAGGGCAGGAGACCCAGTACTTC.

J is TRBJ2-7 and V is TRBV19; TRBD1 matches at 12 bases. The CDR3 runs 15 residues. Germline CDR1 is LNHDA and CDR2 is SQIVND (reference sequence). V trimming: 5 bases; J trimming: 6 bases; junction bases outside the gene matches: 8. CDR3 DNA: TGTGCCAGTAGTCGGAGGGGACAGGGGGCGGGCGAGCAGTACTTC. It encodes CASSRRGQGAGEQYF.

The rearrangement links TRBV29-1 to TRBJ2-1, with D possibly being TRBD1 (6 bases). Germline values: CDR1 SQVTM, CDR2 ANQGSEA. CDR3 length: 11 residues. V was cut by 8 bases and J by 3 bases, with 8 bases left in between. CDR3 amino acids: CSMGHYNEQFF. CDR3 in DNA: TGCAGCATGGGACACTACAATGAGCAGTTCTTC.

The DNA for the CDR3 is TGTGCCAGTAGTTTTACAGGTTCGAACACCGGGGAGCTGTTTTTT. Encoded protein: CASSFTGSNTGELFF. This rearrangement joins TRBV19 to TRBJ2-2; D might be TRBD1 (5 bases). CDR3 size: 15 residues. Trimming stripped 5 bases from V and 0 bases from J, with 10 bases between. CDR1 is LNHDA and CDR2 is SQIVND in the germline V gene (reference sequence). Based on the CDR3 plus reference TRBV19 and TRBJ2-2, the full variable domain is DGGITQSPKYLFRKEGQNVTLSCEQNLNHDAMYWYRQDPGQGLRLIYYSQIVNDFQKGDIAEGYSVSREKKESFPLTVTSAQKNPTAFYLCASSFTGSNTGELFFGEGSRLTVL.

This clone has only a few counts. The J gene is TRBJ1-1, the V gene TRBV6-1; no definite D call. CDR3 length equals 14 residues. The V end lost 6 bases, the J end lost 3 bases, and 14 bases lay between the germline ends. Germline V lookup: CDR1 MNHNS, CDR2 SASEGT. In DNA, the CDR3 is TGTGCCAGCAGAGTGGAGGGCAAGGACACTGAAGCTTTCTTT. It codes for CASRVEGKDTEAFF.

This chain connects TRBV30 to TRBJ1-4; D may be TRBD1 (6 bases). Germline lookup yields CDR1 GTSNPN and CDR2 SVGIG (reference sequence). The length of the CDR3 is 13 residues. The V end was cut by 4 bases, the J end by 5 bases, with 11 bases between. The chain's CDR3 is CAWNHGQNEKLFF. The CDR3 bases are TGTGCCTGGAATCATGGACAGAATGAAAAACTGTTTTTT.

The chain employs TRBV20-1 and TRBJ2-1; no definite D call. CDR1 and CDR2 from the germline V gene are DFQATT and SNEGSKA (reference sequence). This CDR3 is built from 10 residues. Between the trimmed V and J ends, which lost 7 bases and 9 bases, there was a span of 10 bases. The CDR3 DNA sequence: TGCAGTGGATCAGAGGTTGAGCAGTTCTTC. Translating gives CSGSEVEQFF.

V gene TRBV30 combines with J gene TRBJ2-1, with TRBD2 identical over 9 bases. V lost 4 bases and J lost 15; bases outside the gene matches: 13. The V gene's germline CDR1 is GTSNPN and CDR2 SVGIG (reference sequence). The CDR3 covers 13 residues. In DNA, the CDR3 is TGTGCCTGGAACCGGGGGGCGGGAGGGGGCGCGTTCTTC. Amino acid sequence: CAWNRGAGGGAFF.

The genes are TRBV5-1 and TRBJ2-5; D not resolved. V was shortened by 5 bases and J by 10 bases, with 18 bases between the two germline ends. The CDR3 has 13 residues. Germline V lookup: CDR1 SGHRS, CDR2 YFSETQ. The CDR3 loop is CASRPDSLLDQYF. The CDR3 bases are TGCGCCAGCAGACCCGACTCCCTTTTGGACCAGTACTTC.

The rearrangement links TRBV7-2 to TRBJ2-2; maybe TRBD1 (5 bases). This CDR3 contains 15 residues. Trimming left V 5 bases short and J 6 bases short, with 16 bases between. Germline loops: CDR1 SGHTA, CDR2 FQGNSA. CDR3 DNA: TGTGCCAGCAGCCGCGACAGACCCTCCGCCGGGGAGCTGTTTTTT. It yields the protein CASSRDRPSAGELFF.

The chain combines TRBV7-9 with TRBJ2-7, with TRBD2 matching 13 bases. This CDR3 is 15 amino acids long. Germline V lookup: CDR1 SEHNR, CDR2 FQNEAQ (reference sequence). The V segment lost 2 bases and the J segment 5 bases; nucleotides outside the gene matches: 3. The CDR3 sequence: CASSLQGLAGHEQYF. CDR3 nucleotide sequence: TGTGCCAGCAGCTTACAGGGACTAGCGGGACACGAGCAGTACTTC.

The V and J genes are TRBV18 and TRBJ2-3; 8 bases map to TRBD1. The ends lost 3 bases at V and 3 bases at J; junction bases unmatched: 5. Germline CDR1 KGHSH, CDR2 LQKENI. This CDR3 is built from 15 residues. CDR3 coding DNA: TGTGCCAGCTCACCGGACCAGGGGGCGACAGATACGCAGTATTTT. Amino acid sequence: CASSPDQGATDTQYF.

The chain links TRBV7-9 to TRBJ2-7; 8 bases fit TRBD1. V shed 4 bases, J shed 6 bases, and the junction held 14 bases outside the gene matches. The CDR3 length is 16 residues. CDR1 SEHNR and CDR2 FQNEAQ come from the germline V gene (reference sequence). The CDR3 is CASSSIDRRDRPEQYF. DNA for the CDR3: TGTGCCAGCAGCTCCATCGACAGGAGGGACAGGCCCGAGCAGTACTTC.

The sample holds one count of this clone. The chain has TRBV5-1 and TRBJ2-5, with 12 bases fitting TRBD2. V lost 0 bases and J lost 5; bases outside the gene matches: 5. The CDR3 consists of 16 residues. Looked up from germline, CDR1 is SGHRS and CDR2 is YFSETQ. The CDR3 region is CASSLVPSGGAETQYF. The DNA for the CDR3 is TGCGCCAGCAGCTTGGTGCCTAGCGGGGGGGCGGAGACCCAGTACTTC. Combining the CDR3 with reference TRBV5-1 and TRBJ2-5 gives the whole variable domain KAGVTQTPRYLIKTRGQQVTLSCSPISGHRSVSWYQQTPGQGLQFLFEYFSETQRNKGNFPGRFSGRQFSNSRSEMNVSTLELGDSALYLCASSLVPSGGAETQYFGPGTRLLVL.

This rearrangement joins TRBV2 to TRBJ2-6; 7 nucleotides match TRBD2. Trimming cost V 6 bases and J 0 bases; bases outside gene matches: 5. CDR3 length equals 16 residues. CDR1 and CDR2 from the germline V gene are SNHLY and FYNNEI. The CDR3 nucleotides read TGTGCCAGCAGCGGGGGGATCAGCTCTGGGGCCAACGTCCTGACTTTC. This sequence encodes CASSGGISSGANVLTF.

This clone was recorded once. This chain joins TRBV14 and TRBJ2-7; 7 bases match TRBD1. Germline V gives CDR1 SGHDN, CDR2 FVKESK. The CDR3 is 16 residues long. J was trimmed by 1 base and V by 3 bases; bases with no gene match: 9. CDR3 loop: CASSHPIDRESYEQYF. The DNA for the CDR3 is TGTGCCAGCAGCCATCCCATAGACAGGGAGTCCTACGAGCAGTACTTC.

In the case of this clone: This is likely a read error, given that the CDR3 carries no conserved phenylalanine or tryptophan at its end. V and J are TRBV4-1 and TRBJ1-1, with TRBD1 matching over 7 bases. The germline V gene has CDR1 MGHRA and CDR2 YSYEKL. J lost 1 base, V lost 4 bases, and 6 bases had no gene match. This CDR3 comprises 15 residues. DNA of the CDR3: TGCGCCAGCAGCCGCGGGGGGACAGCGAACACTGAAGCTTTCGTT. It yields the protein CASSRGGTANTEAFV.

The rearrangement links TRBV10-3 to TRBJ1-3; TRBD1 aligns across 9 bases. CDR1 is ENHRY and CDR2 is SYGVKD in the germline V gene. The CDR3 extends over 15 amino acids. With 4 bases clipped from V and 4 bases from J, the junction kept 5 bases outside the gene matches. For the CDR3, the DNA is TGTGCCATCAGTGCCGGGACAGGGAGGGGAAACACCATATATTTT. Encoded protein: CAISAGTGRGNTIYF.

This clone was observed once. The chain is built from TRBV4-2 and TRBJ1-2; TRBD1 matches 9 bases. This CDR3 has 16 amino acids. Germline values: CDR1 LGHNA, CDR2 YNFKEQ. J lost 2 bases, V lost 3 bases, and 7 bases had no gene match. CDR3 sequence: CASSQADRGGNYGYTF. In nucleotides, the CDR3 is TGTGCCAGCAGCCAGGCTGACAGGGGGGGAAACTATGGCTACACCTTC.

About this clone itself: The conserved phenylalanine or tryptophan normally closing the CDR3 is absent here, so this likely arose from a read error. V and J are TRBV5-6 and TRBJ2-3; D gene uncertain. Trimming took 5 bases from V and 0 from J, leaving 16 bases between them. Germline-derived CDR1 and CDR2 are SGHDT and YYEEEE. The CDR3 sequence is 16 residues long. CDR3 protein: CASRSTTKTSTDTQYV. CDR3 bases: TGTGCCAGCAGATCTACGACAAAAACTAGCACAGATACGCAGTATGTT.

The count of this clone is one. V is TRBV13 and J is TRBJ2-3; 7 nucleotides line up with TRBD1. The CDR3 contains 15 residues. After removal of 5 bases from V and 3 bases from J, the junction contained 8 bases not matched to a gene. In germline, CDR1 is PRHDT, CDR2 FYEKMQ (reference sequence). CDR3 protein: CASSPRNRGTDTQYF. The CDR3 DNA is TGTGCCAGCAGCCCCCGGAACAGGGGAACAGATACGCAGTATTTT.

The V and J genes are TRBV11-2 and TRBJ2-5; TRBD2 agrees at 8 bases. The end of the DNA fits TRBJ2-7 better, so the J call may be wrong. Germline CDR1 and CDR2: SGHAT and FQNNGV. This CDR3 is built from 17 residues. The CDR3 reads CASSLLYATSGGYEQYF. CDR3 in DNA: TGTGCCAGCAGCTTACTATATGCGACGAGCGGGGGCTACGAGCAGTACTTC.